There are a few counts of the clone carrying this T cell receptor beta chain. The antigen is undetermined. With 3 bases removed from V and 1 base from J, the gap between germline ends came to 17 bases. The CDR3 sequence is 16 residues long. The V gene's germline CDR1 is DFQATT and CDR2 SNEGSKA (reference sequence). This specimen comes from a study of immune heterogeneity within non-small cell lung tumors. As for the study in general: In total, the tumors were 4 squamous cell carcinomas, some ten non-squamous carcinomas and 1 not otherwise specified. Broader study findings: Multiple tumor sites within a patient showed recurrence of identical dominant CDR3 beta clonotypes; site-unique high-frequency clones were present as well. A moderate but significant correlation was observed between local T-cell clonality and local tumor mutational burden (R around 0.35).

With around 550 ng used per sample, the template was genomic DNA from bulk tumor. Biopsies that were spaced far apart were taken, several per primary tumor, during surgery. Samples came from untreated patients having curative surgery for newly diagnosed non-small cell lung cancer. TCR beta CDR3 amplification used multiplex PCR with 32 V and 13 J primers. From the multiplex PCR reads, TCRdb called clonotypes with MiXCR, one entry per CDR3 protein. The profile shows about 1,900 distinct CDR3 sequences, 45% of them singletons. What was sequenced was lung tumor tissue. The chain carries TRBV20-1 and TRBJ2-3, with a possible D match to TRBD2 (6 bases). The sequence was obtained from a man in his sixties or seventies with non-small cell lung cancer. The CDR3 DNA reads as TGCAGTGCTAGTGGGCTCCGGGAGAGGGGCACAGATACGCAGTATTTT. It translates to CSASGLRERGTDTQYF.